These 9 T cell receptor beta chains were all obtained from the same sample, sequenced in a study of blood T cell repertoires in COVID-19. Here immunoSEQ multiplex PCR was the method, and the copy in TCRdb shows in-frame clones only, minus some. The sample carries approximately 350,000 clones, roughly 89% recorded once. Sequenced sample: peripheral blood. The receptors derive from a woman between 18 and 29 years old who had recovered from COVID-19.

This chain links TRBV6-5 with TRBJ2-5; 9 nucleotides match TRBD2. This CDR3 region has 14 residues. Germline V lookup: CDR1 MNHEY, CDR2 SVGAGI. J was trimmed by 5 bases and V by 7 bases; bases with no gene match: 8. The CDR3 bases are TGTGCCAGCAATCGCGGGAGGGACTCGGAGACCCAGTACTTC. Residues: CASNRGRDSETQYF.

This sequence joins TRBV15 and TRBJ1-2, with unresolved D. Germline V lookup: CDR1 LNHNV, CDR2 YYDKDF (reference sequence). Trimming left V 0 bases short and J 4 bases short, with 15 bases between. This CDR3 is built from 16 residues. The CDR3 spells CATSRDDIGRGYGYTF. The CDR3, as DNA: TGTGCCACCAGCAGAGATGATATAGGCCGAGGCTATGGCTACACCTTC.

V and J are TRBV6-5 and TRBJ1-2; D is perhaps TRBD1 (5 bases). Trimming took 10 bases from V and 2 from J, leaving 20 bases between them. The germline CDR1 and CDR2 sequences are MNHEY and SVGAGI. This CDR3 has 15 residues. The CDR3 protein is CATRRQNEQNYGYTF. In nucleotides, the CDR3 is TGTGCCACCAGGAGACAGAATGAACAAAACTATGGCTACACCTTC.

This chain joins TRBV27 and TRBJ2-5, with a weak D call TRBD2 (5 bases). Looked up from germline, CDR1 is MNHEY and CDR2 is SMNVEV (reference sequence). The CDR3 is made up of 14 amino acids. The germline V and J ends were trimmed by 2 bases and 5 bases, with 12 bases remaining between them. The CDR3 region is CASSLRGGGETQYF. The DNA of the CDR3 is TGTGCCAGCAGTTTAAGAGGAGGTGGGGAGACCCAGTACTTC.

In this sample, this clone turned up once. The V gene is TRBV6-5, the J gene TRBJ1-2, with D unresolved. With 8 bases removed from V and 4 bases from J, the gap between germline ends came to 17 bases. Germline values: CDR1 MNHEY, CDR2 SVGAGI. The CDR3 contains 14 residues. The CDR3 sequence: CASQRIYSPYGYTF. For the CDR3, the DNA is TGTGCCAGCCAAAGAATATACAGTCCCTATGGCTACACCTTC.

The gene calls are TRBV27 and TRBJ2-3; TRBD1 aligns across 9 bases. Germline lookup yields CDR1 MNHEY and CDR2 SMNVEV (reference sequence). Trimming took 5 bases from V and 4 from J; bases not matched to a gene: 7. The length of the CDR3 is 15 residues. CDR3 in amino acids: CASSQVTGGADTQYF. In DNA, the CDR3 is TGTGCCAGCAGTCAAGTAACAGGGGGCGCAGATACGCAGTATTTT.

The chain links TRBV15 to TRBJ1-1; tentative D call: TRBD1 (6 bases). The CDR3 length is 14 residues. Trimming removed 6 bases from V and 5 bases from J, with 16 bases in between. Germline-derived CDR1 and CDR2 are LNHNV and YYDKDF (reference sequence). The CDR3, as DNA: TGTGCCACCAGACCGACAGGTATAGGGACTGAAGCTTTCTTT. Translation gives CATRPTGIGTEAFF.

This clone showed up just a few times. V is TRBV30 and J is TRBJ1-1; possible D gene TRBD1, 6 bases. The length of the CDR3 is 14 residues. The V gene's germline CDR1 is GTSNPN and CDR2 SVGIG (reference sequence). V gave up 2 bases and J gave up 1 base, with 11 bases separating them. For the CDR3, the DNA is TGTGCCTGGAGTACTTCGACAGGGAACACTGAAGCTTTCTTT. It codes for CAWSTSTGNTEAFF.

The chain joins TRBV29-1 to TRBJ1-3, with D possibly matching TRBD1 (5 bases). The V end was cut by 4 bases, the J end by 1 base, with 11 bases between. CDR1 is SQVTM and CDR2 is ANQGSEA in the germline V gene. This CDR3 is 14 amino acids long. CDR3 sequence: CSVGGGASGNTIYF. Here the CDR3 DNA reads TGCAGCGTTGGGGGGGGAGCTTCTGGAAACACCATATATTTT.